The 22 T cell receptor beta chains in this list originate from one sample, sequenced in a study of blood T cell repertoires in COVID-19. The protocol was immunoSEQ multiplex PCR, while the TCRdb copy is restricted to in-frame clones and leaves out a portion. The profile shows about 280,000 clones, roughly 89% of them singletons. The sequenced material came from peripheral blood. These receptors came from a man between 40 and 49 years old with acute or convalescent COVID-19.

The chain recombines TRBV2 with TRBJ2-3, with D possibly matching TRBD2 (6 bases). Germline CDR1 reads SNHLY; CDR2 reads FYNNEI. The CDR3 is 15 residues long. The V end was cut by 2 bases, the J end by 0 bases, with 9 bases between. Written as DNA, the CDR3 is TGTGCCAGCAGTGAAATACTAGCTAGCACAGATACGCAGTATTTT. This codes for CASSEILASTDTQYF.

There are a few counts of this clone. The chain couples TRBV5-6 to TRBJ1-2; TRBD1 is a possible D gene (6 bases). The V gene lost 0 bases and the J gene lost 0 bases, with 9 bases spanning the gap. This CDR3 is 15 amino acids long. Germline assignment: CDR1 SGHDT and CDR2 YYEEEE. The CDR3 loop is CASSLVGASNYGYTF. The CDR3, as DNA: TGTGCCAGCAGCTTGGTGGGGGCATCTAACTATGGCTACACCTTC.

This clone was seen only a few times. J is TRBJ2-1 and V is TRBV6-4; D gene unclear. V shed 8 bases and J shed 8 bases, with 16 bases lying between them. Germline lookup yields CDR1 MRHNA and CDR2 SNTAGT. The CDR3 runs 13 residues. CDR3 protein: CASVAPFTDEQFF. CDR3 nucleotide sequence: TGTGCCAGCGTGGCACCCTTCACCGATGAGCAGTTCTTC.

This clone has only one observation. This rearrangement joins TRBV5-5 to TRBJ2-7; TRBD1 matches 9 bases. The V and J ends lost 4 bases and 6 bases, in that order; junction bases with no gene match: 11. The CDR3 spans 15 residues. Germline V lookup: CDR1 SGHKS, CDR2 YYEKEE (reference sequence). The CDR3 protein is CASSLERGQGSEQYF. The CDR3 nucleotides read TGTGCCAGCAGCCTTGAGAGGGGACAGGGTAGCGAGCAGTACTTC.

The chain carries TRBV24-1 and TRBJ1-5; D may be TRBD1 (6 bases). This CDR3 is 18 amino acids long. Per germline, CDR1 KGHDR and CDR2 SFDVKD. The V end was cut by 4 bases, the J end by 0 bases, with 18 bases between. The CDR3 loop is CATSEAGVPPNSNQPQHF. The CDR3 DNA is TGTGCCACCAGTGAAGCAGGGGTCCCCCCTAATAGCAATCAGCCCCAGCATTTT.

J is TRBJ1-1 and V is TRBV10-3, with 9 bases matching TRBD1. The germline V gene encodes CDR1 ENHRY and CDR2 SYGVKD. This CDR3 has 15 amino acids. Losses at the gene ends were 4 bases for V and 7 bases for J; bases not matched to a gene: 10. As DNA, the CDR3 is TGTGCCATCAGTGCCTTAGGGACAGGGCACGATGAAGCTTTCTTT. Encoded protein: CAISALGTGHDEAFF.

The chain has TRBV7-8 and TRBJ2-5, with TRBD1 matching 11 bases. The germline gives CDR1 SGHVS, CDR2 FQNEAQ. The CDR3 is 15 amino acids. With V trimmed by 5 bases and J by 2 bases, 4 bases remained unmatched. The DNA of the CDR3 is TGTGCCAGCAGCCTGGACAGGGGGCAGCAAGAGACCCAGTACTTC. It encodes CASSLDRGQQETQYF.

In this sample, this clone turned up a few times. The V gene is TRBV3-1 (or the pseudogene TRBV3-2), the J gene TRBJ1-2, with unresolved D. This CDR3 comprises 12 residues. Per the germline V gene, CDR1 is LGHDT and CDR2 is YNNKEL (reference sequence). Between the trimmed V and J ends, which lost 5 bases and 8 bases, there was a span of 12 bases. CDR3 in DNA: TGTGCCAGCAGCGCAGACATCCGGGGCTACACCTTC. It is translated as CASSADIRGYTF.

This chain links TRBV6-5 with TRBJ1-1, with D hard to call. Trimming took 7 bases from V and 5 from J, leaving 20 bases between them. Germline V gene data show CDR1 as MNHEY and CDR2 as SVGAGI. This CDR3 region has 15 residues. The CDR3 DNA is TGTGCCAGCACCCACCGGGTTCACCTGTCAACTGAAGCTTTCTTT. Its translation is CASTHRVHLSTEAFF.

This clone was counted once. The gene calls are TRBV7-8 and TRBJ1-4; the D is unclear. Trimming cost V 1 base and J 4 bases, with 7 bases left between them. CDR1 is SGHVS and CDR2 is FQNEAQ in the germline V gene. This CDR3 has 14 residues. This CDR3 reads CASSLDIVNEKLFF. The CDR3 coding sequence is TGTGCCAGCAGCTTAGATATTGTTAATGAAAAACTGTTTTTT.

This chain uses TRBV6-5 with TRBJ1-2; 8 nucleotides line up with TRBD1. The CDR3 is made up of 15 amino acids. Germline trimming cut 5 bases from V and 6 bases from J; bases unmatched to any gene: 11. The germline CDR1 and CDR2 sequences are MNHEY and SVGAGI. The chain's CDR3 is CASSPRTGRADGYTF. For the CDR3, the DNA is TGTGCCAGCAGTCCCCGGACAGGGAGGGCGGATGGCTACACCTTC.

This chain uses TRBV14 with TRBJ2-7; 9 bases fit TRBD1. Looked up from germline, CDR1 is SGHDN and CDR2 is FVKESK. V lost 0 bases and J lost 3; bases outside the gene matches: 6. This CDR3 comprises 16 residues. CDR3 in amino acids: CASSQDGDRDFYEQYF. DNA for the CDR3: TGTGCCAGCAGCCAAGATGGGGACAGGGACTTCTACGAGCAGTACTTC.

The CDR3 reads CASSYAGRDTEAFF. The CDR3 region has the DNA TGTGCCAGCAGTTATGCAGGGAGGGACACTGAAGCTTTCTTT. The chain uses TRBV6-1 and TRBJ1-1, with TRBD1 as a possible D gene (5 bases). Per germline, CDR1 MNHNS and CDR2 SASEGT. V shed 5 bases and J shed 3 bases, with 13 bases lying between them. The CDR3 has 14 amino acids.

The chain couples TRBV12-3 or TRBV12-4 to TRBJ2-1, with TRBD2 identical over 8 bases. The V and J ends lost 6 bases and 12 bases, in that order; junction bases with no gene match: 7. The CDR3 has 12 amino acids. CDR3 residues: CASRFSGVRQFF. In nucleotides, the CDR3 is TGTGCCAGCAGGTTTAGCGGGGTGCGGCAGTTCTTC.

The chain employs TRBV7-6 and TRBJ2-1; TRBD2 agrees at 12 bases. CDR1 is SGHVS and CDR2 is FNYEAQ in the germline V gene. Trimming cost V 4 bases and J 8 bases; bases outside gene matches: 6. This CDR3 region has 15 residues. The CDR3 nucleotides read TGTGCCAGCAGCTCTGGACTAGCGGGGATTTATGAGCAGTTCTTC. This codes for CASSSGLAGIYEQFF.

CDR3 in amino acids: CASSPDREQFF. The CDR3 coding sequence is TGCGCCAGCAGCCCGGACAGGGAGCAGTTCTTC. The gene calls are TRBV5-1 and TRBJ2-1, with 7 bases matching TRBD1. The CDR3 covers 11 residues. V lost 4 bases to trimming and J lost 10 bases; unmatched junction nucleotides: 2. CDR1 is SGHRS and CDR2 is YFSETQ in the germline V gene.

The chain couples TRBV5-1 to TRBJ2-1; 13 positions agree with TRBD2. V lost 3 bases and J lost 1; bases outside the gene matches: 1. The germline gives CDR1 SGHRS, CDR2 YFSETQ. The CDR3 runs 16 residues. CDR3 in amino acids: CASSWGLAGSYNEQFF. In nucleotides, the CDR3 is TGCGCCAGCAGCTGGGGACTAGCGGGGTCCTACAATGAGCAGTTCTTC.

This clone was seen a handful of times. The V call is TRBV15, the J call TRBJ1-1; D not resolved. The length of the CDR3 is 13 residues. Trimming took 5 bases from V and 0 from J, leaving 7 bases between them. CDR1 LNHNV and CDR2 YYDKDF come from the germline V gene (reference sequence). DNA of the CDR3: TGTGCCACCAGCGCCAGGATGAACACTGAAGCTTTCTTT. Its protein is CATSARMNTEAFF. The whole variable domain, filled in from reference TRBV15 and TRBJ1-1, reads DAMVIQNPRYQVTQFGKPVTLSCSQTLNHNVMYWYQQKSSQAPKLLFHYYDKDFNNEADTPDNFQSRRPNTSFCFLDIRSPGLGDTAMYLCATSARMNTEAFFGQGTRLTVV.

The V gene is TRBV5-1, the J gene TRBJ2-7; 9 bases match TRBD2. V dropped 2 bases and J dropped 7; count of bases not matched to a gene: 7. This CDR3 is 14 amino acids long. The V gene's germline CDR1 is SGHRS and CDR2 YFSETQ. CDR3 protein: CASSFLAGTGEQYF. The DNA for the CDR3 is TGCGCCAGCAGCTTTCTAGCGGGGACGGGGGAGCAGTACTTC.

This rearrangement joins TRBV3-1 (or the pseudogene TRBV3-2) to TRBJ1-1, with D perhaps matching TRBD1 (5 bases). The CDR3 covers 15 residues. The germline gives CDR1 LGHDT, CDR2 YNNKEL (reference sequence). V lost 8 bases and J 1 base, leaving 17 bases between the germline ends. DNA for the CDR3: TGTGCCAGCTGGGGCAGGGAAAGCCCGAACACTGAAGCTTTCTTT. Translating gives CASWGRESPNTEAFF.

V gene TRBV5-1 combines with J gene TRBJ2-7, with 9 bases aligning to TRBD1. The CDR3 is made up of 14 amino acids. With 4 bases clipped from V and 2 bases from J, the junction kept 4 bases outside the gene matches. In germline, CDR1 is SGHRS, CDR2 YFSETQ. CDR3 coding DNA: TGCGCCAGCAGCGAATGGACAGGGGCCTACGAGCAGTACTTC. Translation: CASSEWTGAYEQYF.

This clone was seen a single time. The V gene is TRBV2, the J gene TRBJ1-2; TRBD1 is a possible D gene (6 bases). Deletions cut 4 bases from V and 3 bases from J, with 9 bases between. Germline-derived CDR1 and CDR2 are SNHLY and FYNNEI. This CDR3 region has 13 residues. This chain's CDR3 is CASSAGTHYGYTF. In DNA, the CDR3 is TGTGCCAGCAGTGCCGGGACACACTATGGCTACACCTTC.